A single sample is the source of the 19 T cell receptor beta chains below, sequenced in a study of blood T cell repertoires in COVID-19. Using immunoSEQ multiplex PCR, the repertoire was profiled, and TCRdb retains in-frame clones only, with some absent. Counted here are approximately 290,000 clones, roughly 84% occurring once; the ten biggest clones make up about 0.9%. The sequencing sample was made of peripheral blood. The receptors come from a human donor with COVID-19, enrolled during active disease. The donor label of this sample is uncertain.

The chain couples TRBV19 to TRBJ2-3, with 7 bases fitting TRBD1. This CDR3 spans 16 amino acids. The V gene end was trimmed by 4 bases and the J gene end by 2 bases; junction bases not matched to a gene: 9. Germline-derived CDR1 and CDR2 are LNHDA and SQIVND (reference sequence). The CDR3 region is CASSKIRTGSTDTQYF. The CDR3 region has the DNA TGTGCCAGTAGTAAGATCAGGACAGGCTCCACAGATACGCAGTATTTT.

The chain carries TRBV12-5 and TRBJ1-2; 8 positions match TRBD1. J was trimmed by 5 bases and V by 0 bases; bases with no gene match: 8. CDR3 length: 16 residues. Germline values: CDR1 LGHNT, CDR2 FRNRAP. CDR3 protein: CASGLVGQGIWYGYTF. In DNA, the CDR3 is TGTGCTAGTGGTTTGGTCGGACAGGGAATTTGGTATGGCTACACCTTC.

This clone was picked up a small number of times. The DNA of the CDR3 is TGTGCCAGCAGCCTGGATCCTACCGGGGAGCTGTTTTTT. Translating gives CASSLDPTGELFF. This sequence joins TRBV5-4 and TRBJ2-2; D remains unclear. The CDR3 is 13 residues long. The germline V gene encodes CDR1 SGHNT and CDR2 YYREEE (reference sequence). The V end was cut by 4 bases, the J end by 5 bases, with 9 bases between.

CDR3 in amino acids: CAWSVGGGRHTEAFF. The CDR3 DNA follows: TGTGCCTGGAGTGTAGGCGGGGGCCGGCACACTGAAGCTTTCTTT. The gene calls are TRBV30 and TRBJ1-1; TRBD1 might be the D (6 bases). Germline-derived CDR1 and CDR2 are GTSNPN and SVGIG (reference sequence). V lost 0 bases and J 3 bases, leaving 14 bases between the germline ends. CDR3 length equals 15 residues. Full variable domain (rest looked up from reference TRBV30 and TRBJ1-1): SQTIHQWPATLVQPVGSPLSLECTVEGTSNPNLYWYRQAAGRGLQLLFYSVGIGQISSEVPQNLSASRPQDRQFILSSKKLLLSDSGFYLCAWSVGGGRHTEAFFGQGTRLTVV.

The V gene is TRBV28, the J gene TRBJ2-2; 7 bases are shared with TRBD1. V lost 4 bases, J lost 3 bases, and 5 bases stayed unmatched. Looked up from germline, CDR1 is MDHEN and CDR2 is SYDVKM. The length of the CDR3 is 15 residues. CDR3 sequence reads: CASSSRDRYTGELFF. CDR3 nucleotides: TGTGCCAGCAGTTCCAGGGACAGATACACCGGGGAGCTGTTTTTT.

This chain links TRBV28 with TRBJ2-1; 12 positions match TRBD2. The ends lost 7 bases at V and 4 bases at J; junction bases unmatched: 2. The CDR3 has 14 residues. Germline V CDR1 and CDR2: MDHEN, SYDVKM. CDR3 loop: CASNLAGGYNEQFF. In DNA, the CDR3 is TGTGCCAGCAACCTAGCGGGAGGGTACAATGAGCAGTTCTTC.

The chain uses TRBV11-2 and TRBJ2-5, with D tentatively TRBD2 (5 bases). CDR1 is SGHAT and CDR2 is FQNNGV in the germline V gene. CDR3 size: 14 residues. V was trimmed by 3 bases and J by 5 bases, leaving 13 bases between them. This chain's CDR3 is CASSFELVRETQYF. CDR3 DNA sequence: TGTGCCAGCAGCTTCGAACTAGTTAGGGAGACCCAGTACTTC.

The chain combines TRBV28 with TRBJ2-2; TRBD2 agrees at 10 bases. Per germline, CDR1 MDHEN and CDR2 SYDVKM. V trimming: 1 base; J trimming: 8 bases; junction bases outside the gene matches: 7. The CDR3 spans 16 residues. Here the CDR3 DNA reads TGTGCCAGCAGTTTATCAAGCGGGAGGGCCTCTGGGGAGCTGTTTTTT. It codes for CASSLSSGRASGELFF.

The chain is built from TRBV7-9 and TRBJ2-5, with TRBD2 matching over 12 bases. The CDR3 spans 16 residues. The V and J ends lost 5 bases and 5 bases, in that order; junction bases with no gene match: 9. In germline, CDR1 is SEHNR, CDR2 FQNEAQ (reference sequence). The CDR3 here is CASSPPRLAGVETQYF. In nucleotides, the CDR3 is TGTGCCAGCAGCCCACCCAGACTAGCGGGAGTGGAGACCCAGTACTTC.

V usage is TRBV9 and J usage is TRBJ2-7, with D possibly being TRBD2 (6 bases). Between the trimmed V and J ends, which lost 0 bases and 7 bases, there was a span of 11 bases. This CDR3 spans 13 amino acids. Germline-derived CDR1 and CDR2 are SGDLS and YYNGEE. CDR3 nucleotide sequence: TGTGCCAGCAGCGTAGGCGGGGATTTGGAGCAGTACTTC. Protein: CASSVGGDLEQYF.

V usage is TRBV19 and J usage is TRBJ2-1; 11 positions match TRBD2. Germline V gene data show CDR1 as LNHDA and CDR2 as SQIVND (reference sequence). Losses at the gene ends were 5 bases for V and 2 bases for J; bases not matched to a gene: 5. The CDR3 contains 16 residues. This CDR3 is CASSSPGLAAYNEQFF. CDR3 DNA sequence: TGTGCCAGTAGTTCCCCGGGACTAGCGGCCTACAATGAGCAGTTCTTC.

CDR3 coding DNA: TGTGCCAGCAGCTTGCAACAGGGGGCTTTGTCTGGCTACACCTTC. It specifies CASSLQQGALSGYTF. The gene calls are TRBV7-2 and TRBJ1-2; 9 bases line up with TRBD1. V dropped 3 bases and J dropped 7; count of bases not matched to a gene: 9. Germline CDR1 and CDR2: SGHTA and FQGNSA. This CDR3 comprises 15 residues.

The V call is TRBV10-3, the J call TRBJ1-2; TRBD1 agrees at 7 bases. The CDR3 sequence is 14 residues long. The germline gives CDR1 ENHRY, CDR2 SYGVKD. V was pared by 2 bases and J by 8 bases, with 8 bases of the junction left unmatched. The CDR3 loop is CAISERDSSSGYTF. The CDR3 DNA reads TGTGCCATCAGTGAGCGGGACAGCTCGTCCGGCTACACCTTC.

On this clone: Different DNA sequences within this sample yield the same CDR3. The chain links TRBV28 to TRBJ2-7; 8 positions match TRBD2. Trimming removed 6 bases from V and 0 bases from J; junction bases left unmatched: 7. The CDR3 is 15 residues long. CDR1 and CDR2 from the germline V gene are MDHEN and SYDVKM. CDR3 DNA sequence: TGTGCCAGCAGCCCCCGGGGGGGAAGCTCCTACGAGCAGTACTTC. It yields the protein CASSPRGGSSYEQYF.

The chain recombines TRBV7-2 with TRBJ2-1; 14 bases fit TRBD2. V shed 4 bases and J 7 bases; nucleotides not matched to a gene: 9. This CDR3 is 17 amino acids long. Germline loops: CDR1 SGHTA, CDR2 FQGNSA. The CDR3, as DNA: TGTGCCAGCAGCTGGCCGGGACTAGCGGGAGTAATGAATGAGCAGTTCTTC. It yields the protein CASSWPGLAGVMNEQFF. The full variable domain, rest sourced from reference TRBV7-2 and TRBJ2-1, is GAGVSQSPSNKVTEKGKDVELRCDPISGHTALYWYRQSLGQGLEFLIYFQGNSAPDKSGLPSDRFSAERTGGSVSTLTIQRTQQEDSAVYLCASSWPGLAGVMNEQFFGPGTRLTVL.

The CDR3 region is CASSPLTTGQGAQQYF. CDR3 in DNA: TGTGCCAGTAGCCCGTTGACCACGGGACAGGGGGCTCAGCAGTACTTC. The V call is TRBV19, the J call TRBJ2-7, with 12 bases identical to TRBD1. Trimming took 6 bases from V and 8 from J; bases not matched to a gene: 14. Germline CDR1 LNHDA, CDR2 SQIVND (reference sequence). This CDR3 region has 16 residues.

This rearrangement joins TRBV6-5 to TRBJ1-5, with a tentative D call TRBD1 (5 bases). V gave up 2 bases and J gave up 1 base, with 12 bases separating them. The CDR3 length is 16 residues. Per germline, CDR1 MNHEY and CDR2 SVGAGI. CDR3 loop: CASSYHDSESNQPQHF. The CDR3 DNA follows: TGTGCCAGCAGTTACCATGACAGCGAAAGCAATCAGCCCCAGCATTTT.

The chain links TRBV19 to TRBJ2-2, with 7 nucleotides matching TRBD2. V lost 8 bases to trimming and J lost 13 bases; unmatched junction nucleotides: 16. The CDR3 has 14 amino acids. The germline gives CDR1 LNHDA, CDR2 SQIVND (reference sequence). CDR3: CASAGLAATSVLFF. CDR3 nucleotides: TGTGCCAGTGCGGGGCTAGCGGCCACCTCCGTGCTGTTTTTT. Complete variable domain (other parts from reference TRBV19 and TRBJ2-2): DGGITQSPKYLFRKEGQNVTLSCEQNLNHDAMYWYRQDPGQGLRLIYYSQIVNDFQKGDIAEGYSVSREKKESFPLTVTSAQKNPTAFYLCASAGLAATSVLFFGEGSRLTVL.

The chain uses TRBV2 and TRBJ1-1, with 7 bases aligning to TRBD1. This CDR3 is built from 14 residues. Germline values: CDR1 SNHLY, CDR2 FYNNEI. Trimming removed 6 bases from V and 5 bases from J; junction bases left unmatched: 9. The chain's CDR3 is CASSKDRDFTEAFF. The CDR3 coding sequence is TGTGCCAGCAGCAAAGACAGGGATTTTACTGAAGCTTTCTTT.